The 18 T cell receptor beta chains given below trace back to one sample, sequenced in a study of control samples from healthy donors and cancer patients. Data came from immunoSEQ multiplex PCR; TCRdb stores just in-frame clones and leaves some out. The sample consists of 100,000 to 110,000 clones, more than 85% of them appearing once. Material for sequencing was blood. These receptor sequences come from a woman in her forties or fifties in good health.

This clone was observed a handful of times. The V gene is TRBV5-5, the J gene TRBJ2-7; no firm D call. Germline V CDR1 and CDR2: SGHKS, YYEKEE (reference sequence). The CDR3 has 13 amino acids. V lost 4 bases and J 3 bases, leaving 11 bases between the germline ends. This CDR3 reads CASSGDLVYEQYV. The CDR3 nucleotides read TGTGCCAGCAGCGGCGACCTTGTCTACGAGCAGTACGTC.

This chain joins TRBV18 and TRBJ2-2; no definite D call. V was clipped by 8 bases and J by 8 bases, with 15 bases between them. The germline V gene encodes CDR1 KGHSH and CDR2 LQKENI. The CDR3 is 13 amino acids. DNA for the CDR3: TGTGCCAGCCAGGACCCCGCATCGGGGGAGCTGTTTTTT. Protein product: CASQDPASGELFF.

The chain couples TRBV27 to TRBJ2-2; the match to TRBD2 covers 7 bases. The ends lost 8 bases at V and 0 bases at J; junction bases unmatched: 6. The CDR3 runs 15 residues. Germline values: CDR1 MNHEY, CDR2 SMNVEV (reference sequence). This CDR3 reads CASLERGANTGELFF. The CDR3, as DNA: TGTGCCAGCTTGGAACGGGGGGCGAACACCGGGGAGCTGTTTTTT.

The gene calls are TRBV7-3 and TRBJ1-4; no reliable D call. CDR1 is SGHTA and CDR2 is FQGTGA in the germline V gene. V was pared by 3 bases and J by 6 bases, with 14 bases between. The CDR3 sequence is 15 residues long. This CDR3 reads CASSLTPVRDEKLFF. The CDR3 region has the DNA TGTGCCAGCAGCTTGACCCCTGTTCGGGATGAAAAACTGTTTTTT.

The V and J genes are TRBV6-2 or TRBV6-3 and TRBJ2-1; 7 bases match TRBD2. The CDR3 sequence is 16 residues long. J was trimmed by 1 base and V by 0 bases; bases with no gene match: 3. CDR1 MNHEY and CDR2 SVGEGT come from the germline V gene. In nucleotides, the CDR3 is TGTGCCAGCAGTTACTCAATCGGGGGGTCCTACAATGAGCAGTTCTTC. Its translation: CASSYSIGGSYNEQFF.

This rearrangement joins TRBV29-1 to TRBJ2-1; no clear D. Trimming pared 3 bases from V and 2 bases from J, leaving 11 bases between. The CDR3 contains 14 residues. In germline, CDR1 is SQVTM, CDR2 ANQGSEA. The CDR3 sequence: CSVDPGLTYNEQFF. The CDR3 region has the DNA TGCAGCGTTGACCCCGGGCTGACCTACAATGAGCAGTTCTTC.

V and J are TRBV7-9 and TRBJ1-2; D gene uncertain. Per germline, CDR1 SEHNR and CDR2 FQNEAQ (reference sequence). This CDR3 region has 12 residues. V dropped 5 bases and J dropped 1 base, with 5 bases sitting between them. CDR3 nucleotides: TGTGCCAGCAGCCGTGATAACTATGGCTACACCTTC. Translating gives CASSRDNYGYTF.

This clone has a handful of counts. This chain links TRBV4-1 with TRBJ1-5; TRBD1 matches at 8 bases. Germline CDR1 MGHRA, CDR2 YSYEKL. V was pared by 3 bases and J by 0 bases, with 10 bases of the junction left unmatched. The CDR3 is made up of 18 amino acids. The CDR3 DNA reads TGCGCCAGCAGCCATGCCCCGGGACAGGTTTATAGCAATCAGCCCCAGCATTTT. The encoded protein is CASSHAPGQVYSNQPQHF.

A single count supports this clone. This rearrangement joins TRBV24-1 to TRBJ2-1; 13 bases map to TRBD2. The V segment lost 3 bases and the J segment 2 bases; nucleotides outside the gene matches: 6. CDR1 and CDR2 (germline): KGHDR, SFDVKD. The CDR3 sequence is 18 residues long. The CDR3 protein is CATSDGLAGVAAYNEQFF. Written as DNA, the CDR3 is TGTGCCACCAGTGATGGACTAGCGGGAGTGGCAGCCTACAATGAGCAGTTCTTC.

This chain connects TRBV29-1 to TRBJ2-3; no clear D. Deletions cut 5 bases from V and 1 base from J, with 13 bases between. The CDR3 is 14 residues long. The germline V gene encodes CDR1 SQVTM and CDR2 ANQGSEA. The CDR3 spells CSVPGVLGTDTQYF. The DNA of the CDR3 is TGCAGCGTTCCTGGGGTGTTGGGCACAGATACGCAGTATTTT.

The chain carries TRBV5-4 and TRBJ1-1; D remains ambiguous. Trimming took off 7 bases at V and 5 bases at J, with 15 bases between the two ends. Germline CDR1 is SGHNT and CDR2 is YYREEE (reference sequence). This CDR3 comprises 13 residues. The CDR3 nucleotides read TGTGCCAGCGCACCGGCGTTTTGGACTGAAGCTTTCTTT. This sequence encodes CASAPAFWTEAFF.

This clone was observed a single time. The chain combines TRBV9 with TRBJ1-3; D gene ambiguous. Trimming removed 1 base at V and 3 bases at J, with 8 bases between. Germline CDR1 is SGDLS and CDR2 is YYNGEE. This CDR3 is 14 amino acids long. The CDR3 DNA reads TGTGCCAGCAGCGTAACCGGGTTTGGAAACACCATATATTTT. Amino acid sequence: CASSVTGFGNTIYF.

V is TRBV19 and J is TRBJ1-5; no reliable D call. Trimming shortened V by 4 bases and J by 5 bases, and 9 bases separated the two germline ends. CDR1 LNHDA and CDR2 SQIVND come from the germline V gene (reference sequence). This CDR3 comprises 13 residues. The CDR3 region is CASSTYFDQPQHF. The CDR3 DNA follows: TGTGCCAGTAGTACGTATTTCGATCAGCCCCAGCATTTT.

The chain combines TRBV2 with TRBJ2-3; D is undetermined. CDR1 and CDR2 (germline): SNHLY, FYNNEI. The CDR3 is 17 residues long. V lost 4 bases and J 2 bases, leaving 19 bases between the germline ends. The CDR3 DNA reads as TGTGCCAGCAGTGGGCGTCCGGACCGCCGAGCCACAGATACGCAGTATTTT. It yields the protein CASSGRPDRRATDTQYF.

This clone occurred a few times. The CDR3 nucleotides read TGTGCCAGTAGTATACGAGGGCAGGACTACAATGAGCAGTTCTTC. Translation gives CASSIRGQDYNEQFF. The V call is TRBV19, the J call TRBJ2-1, with D maybe TRBD2 (5 bases). Trimming cost V 2 bases and J 3 bases, with 11 bases left between them. The CDR3 is made up of 15 amino acids. Germline lookup yields CDR1 LNHDA and CDR2 SQIVND (reference sequence). Together with reference TRBV19 and TRBJ2-1, the CDR3 gives the full variable domain: DGGITQSPKYLFRKEGQNVTLSCEQNLNHDAMYWYRQDPGQGLRLIYYSQIVNDFQKGDIAEGYSVSREKKESFPLTVTSAQKNPTAFYLCASSIRGQDYNEQFFGPGTRLTVL.

This clone was seen a handful of times. The rearrangement joins TRBV13 to TRBJ1-2, with TRBD1 as a possible D gene (5 bases). Trimming removed 3 bases at V and 5 bases at J, with 13 bases between. CDR3 size: 14 residues. Germline CDR1 and CDR2: PRHDT and FYEKMQ (reference sequence). CDR3 amino acids: CASSLGPQEYGYTF. For the CDR3, the DNA is TGTGCCAGCAGCTTGGGCCCACAGGAATATGGCTACACCTTC.

CDR3 sequence (DNA): TGTGCCAGCAGCTTGGAGTGGCTCGGGGGCTTGAACACTGAAGCTTTCTTT. Residues: CASSLEWLGGLNTEAFF. The V gene is TRBV5-5, the J gene TRBJ1-1, with D maybe TRBD1 (6 bases). The length of the CDR3 is 17 residues. V was pared by 0 bases and J by 0 bases, with 15 bases between. CDR1 SGHKS and CDR2 YYEKEE come from the germline V gene (reference sequence).

The rearrangement links TRBV12-3 or TRBV12-4 to TRBJ2-2; the D is unclear. V was cut by 2 bases and J by 7 bases, with 5 bases left in between. The CDR3 has 12 amino acids. This CDR3 is CASSLLHGELFF. CDR3 nucleotide sequence: TGTGCCAGCAGTTTACTACACGGGGAGCTGTTTTTT.